The 9 T cell receptor beta chains below all came from one sample that was sequenced in a study of beta chain features in type 1 diabetes. Overall study findings and caveats: Type 1 diabetes patients had TCRB CDR3s that were shorter (moderately but significantly so) in all four CD4+ subsets.

The study reverse transcribed the entire isolated RNA, so it sequenced expressed TCRB transcripts. Sequenced by immunoSEQ multiplex PCR; TCRdb stores in-frame clones only, minus some. The table lists about 700,000 clones, 13% of them singletons. Their antigen targets remain unknown. Specimen: naive CD4+ T cells from blood. The receptors come from a man between 18 and 35 years old with type 1 diabetes.

The J gene is TRBJ2-3, the V gene TRBV14, with D uncertain. The length of the CDR3 is 16 residues. Trimming left V 3 bases short and J 1 base short, with 14 bases between. Germline CDR1 is SGHDN and CDR2 is FVKESK. The CDR3 here is CASSQDRALRTDTQYF. CDR3 bases: TGTGCCAGCAGCCAGGACCGGGCCCTCCGCACAGATACGCAGTATTTT.

The gene calls are TRBV5-4 and TRBJ1-6; no firm D call. The germline gives CDR1 SGHNT, CDR2 YYREEE (reference sequence). The CDR3 extends over 16 amino acids. V was pared by 1 base and J by 6 bases, with 14 bases between. The CDR3 loop reads CASSLNGWQINSPLHF. CDR3 DNA: TGTGCCAGCAGCTTGAATGGGTGGCAGATTAATTCACCCCTCCACTTT.

The rearrangement joins TRBV5-4 to TRBJ1-6; D might be TRBD1 (6 bases). The V and J ends lost 0 bases and 6 bases respectively, with 19 bases between them. Germline values: CDR1 SGHNT, CDR2 YYREEE (reference sequence). The CDR3 totals 18 residues. The CDR3 nucleotides read TGTGCCAGCAGCTTGGCGATTACAGGGCTTAGTCGTAATTCACCCCTCCACTTT. It codes for CASSLAITGLSRNSPLHF.

The chain combines TRBV9 with TRBJ2-3; 11 nucleotides match TRBD1. The CDR3 extends over 19 amino acids. Trimming took 2 bases from V and 2 from J; bases not matched to a gene: 13. CDR1 is SGDLS, CDR2 YYNGEE, per germline. In DNA, the CDR3 is TGTGCCAGCAGCGTCGGGACAGGGGGGTTTTTGATGATCACAGATACGCAGTATTTT. It specifies CASSVGTGGFLMITDTQYF.

A few counts support this clone. The V call is TRBV29-1, the J call TRBJ2-2, with D unresolved. The CDR3 totals 12 residues. Looked up from germline, CDR1 is SQVTM and CDR2 is ANQGSEA. Trimming took 5 bases from V and 5 from J, leaving 9 bases between them. CDR3 amino acids: CSVLGGTGELFF. CDR3 DNA sequence: TGCAGCGTTCTTGGTGGGACCGGGGAGCTGTTTTTT.

This clone came up a few times. The CDR3 coding sequence is TGTGCCAGCCACAGGGAGGAAAAACTGTTTTTT. Translation: CASHREEKLFF. The gene calls are TRBV2 and TRBJ1-4, with D tentatively TRBD1 (6 bases). Germline CDR1 and CDR2: SNHLY and FYNNEI. The V and J ends lost 8 bases and 8 bases respectively, with 9 bases between them. This CDR3 is built from 11 residues.

This clone showed up just a few times. The genes are TRBV7-7 and TRBJ2-5; D possibly matches TRBD1 or TRBD2 (7 bases each). The germline gives CDR1 SSHAT, CDR2 FNYEAQ (reference sequence). The CDR3 sequence is 14 residues long. V shed 5 bases and J shed 7 bases, with 17 bases lying between them. The CDR3 nucleotides are TGTGCCAGCAGCCCCCAGGGGGGGTACGGGACCCAGTACTTC. Translating gives CASSPQGGYGTQYF.

This clone occurred a few times. V usage is TRBV30 and J usage is TRBJ1-5, with 8 bases that match TRBD1. Per germline, CDR1 GTSNPN and CDR2 SVGIG (reference sequence). Germline trimming cut 5 bases from V and 0 bases from J; bases unmatched to any gene: 3. The CDR3 covers 14 residues. CDR3: CAWGQGASNQPQHF. CDR3 DNA sequence: TGTGCCTGGGGCCAGGGGGCTAGCAATCAGCCCCAGCATTTT. Supplemented by reference TRBV30 and TRBJ1-5, the full variable domain reads SQTIHQWPATLVQPVGSPLSLECTVEGTSNPNLYWYRQAAGRGLQLLFYSVGIGQISSEVPQNLSASRPQDRQFILSSKKLLLSDSGFYLCAWGQGASNQPQHFGDGTRLSIL.

V gene TRBV18 combines with J gene TRBJ1-2; the D is unclear. This CDR3 is built from 13 residues. Germline V lookup: CDR1 KGHSH, CDR2 LQKENI. V was trimmed by 2 bases and J by 6 bases, leaving 10 bases between them. CDR3: CASSPSQEDGYTF. Written as DNA, the CDR3 is TGTGCCAGCTCACCATCCCAGGAAGATGGCTACACCTTC.